Listed here are 3 T cell receptor beta chains from one sample, sequenced in a study of identical twins. From the 5' RACE reads, TCRdb called clonotypes with MiXCR, one entry per CDR3 protein. Counted here are roughly 750,000 distinct CDR3 sequences, 21% occurring once; the ten biggest clones make up roughly 4%. These data were likewise used in another study, on T cells expressing NK-cell markers.

Sequencing was done on a sample of PBMCs. Receptors were obtained from a woman in her late teens or twenties in good health.

The chain carries TRBV20-1 and TRBJ2-5; 7 nucleotides agree with TRBD2. Germline assignment: CDR1 DFQATT and CDR2 SNEGSKA (reference sequence). This CDR3 region has 13 residues. V gave up 5 bases and J gave up 5 bases; unmatched junction bases: 8. The CDR3 coding sequence is TGCAGTGCTCTCCGGACTAGTGGCGAGACCCAGTACTTC. Its translation: CSALRTSGETQYF.

This clonotype was counted many times. The V call is TRBV20-1, the J call TRBJ1-6; D is undetermined. The CDR3 extends over 14 amino acids. The V end lost 6 bases, the J end lost 0 bases, and 9 bases lay between the germline ends. Germline V gene sequence: CDR1 DFQATT, CDR2 SNEGSKA (reference sequence). CDR3: CSAGGGSYNSPLHF. CDR3 sequence (DNA): TGCAGTGCCGGCGGCGGCTCCTATAATTCACCCCTCCACTTT.

The rearrangement joins TRBV7-2 to TRBJ2-7; the D call may be TRBD1 or TRBD2 (6 bases each). Germline V gene lookup returns CDR1 SGHTA and CDR2 FQGNSA. V lost 0 bases and J 7 bases, leaving 13 bases between the germline ends. CDR3 length: 14 residues. Here the CDR3 reads CASSLALGGVEQYF. Written as DNA, the CDR3 is TGTGCCAGCAGCTTAGCGTTGGGGGGCGTAGAGCAGTACTTC.